This TCR beta chain comes out of a study of shared clonotypes between healthy human individuals. This CDR3 has 16 amino acids. Germline CDR1 SGHTA, CDR2 FQGNSA. V shed 4 bases and J 2 bases; nucleotides not matched to a gene: 5. General observations from the study: Against clonotypes common to all four donors, non-shared ones had lower generation probabilities.

Several immunoSEQ plates received, in even portions, the genomic DNA of each subset. Using immunoSEQ multiplex PCR, the repertoire was profiled, and TCRdb retains in-frame clones only, with some absent. The sample shows about 2.3 million clones, approximately 93% of them seen only once. On this clone: Antigen specificity is unknown.

This TCR came from a man younger than 30 in good health. Some clones in this sample may be carry-over from other donors' samples. The sequenced sample was naive CD4+ T cells from PBMCs. Described subset: CD45RA+ positively selected. This chain connects TRBV7-2 to TRBJ2-6, with TRBD2 matching 7 bases. CDR3 sequence: CASSSTTSPGANVLTF. The CDR3 region has the DNA TGTGCCAGCAGCTCCACGACTAGCCCTGGGGCCAACGTCCTGACTTTC.